One T cell receptor beta chain is described in this entry. Its target is unknown. The treatment denotes: over 15 received Ad26.COV2.S at low or high dose, single or two shots; about 5 received placebo; per-sample allocation not given. After the first vaccine or placebo injection, samples were drawn on day 63. The germline V gene has CDR1 KGHSH and CDR2 LQKENI. The CDR3 length is 13 residues. V lost 4 bases to trimming and J lost 7 bases; unmatched junction nucleotides: 5. These data originate in a study of Ad26.COV2.S vaccination and SARS-CoV-2 variants. Study information: Into the muscle, Ad26.COV2.S was dosed once or twice, 56 days apart.

Using immunoSEQ multiplex PCR, the repertoire was profiled, and TCRdb retains in-frame clones only, with some absent. This table holds about 350,000 clones, 70% to 90% found once. Overall study findings and caveats: Analyses that measured TCR breadth and depth may have underestimated total T cell responses. The study found similar non-spike TCR breadth in vaccine and placebo recipients.

This sequence was found in a person between 18 and 60 years old who received the Ad26.COV2.S COVID-19 vaccine or a placebo. The chain joins TRBV18 to TRBJ1-2, with TRBD1 identical over 8 bases. The input for sequencing was peripheral blood, taken in a trial of Ad26.COV2.S vaccine versus placebo. CDR3 sequence (DNA): TGTGCCAGCTCACAGGACAGGGCCTTTGGCTACACCTTC. Its translation: CASSQDRAFGYTF.